The next 24 T cell receptor beta chains were all read from a single sample in a study of response to subunit inactivated influenza vaccine (dated by TCRdb to the late 2010s). Libraries were constructed by RT-PCR. TCRdb lists the instrument as Illumina HiSeq 2500. TCRdb itself trimmed the public reads at Q25 with fastp, ran MiXCR and retained productive beta chains. Every entry covers one CDR3 protein and lists the most common genes and DNA from its rows. The sample includes about 300,000 distinct CDR3 sequences, with about 20% observed a single time. The leading ten clones occupy around a tenth of the sample. Source: PBMCs from blood, taken 21 months after vaccination. The receptors come from a man aged 45 to 75 who received an inactivated influenza vaccine. Donor details come from another sample of the same person, matched by shared clones.

This chain uses TRBV13 with TRBJ2-1, with 10 positions matching TRBD1. The CDR3 extends over 19 amino acids. Germline V CDR1 and CDR2: PRHDT, FYEKMQ (reference sequence). Trimming removed 5 bases from V and 8 bases from J; junction bases left unmatched: 21. CDR3 DNA: TGTGCCAGCAGCCCTGTCCCGGGACAGGGGCCGCAACCAGACGATGAGCAGTTCTTC. It encodes CASSPVPGQGPQPDDEQFF.

This clonotype has a count of ten or more. This sequence joins TRBV6-2 or TRBV6-3 and TRBJ1-2, with D maybe TRBD1 (6 bases). The germline V and J ends were trimmed by 0 bases and 7 bases, with 9 bases remaining between them. Per germline, CDR1 MNHEY and CDR2 SVGEGT. The CDR3 is 13 residues long. This chain's CDR3 is CASSYSAGVGYTF. Here the CDR3 DNA reads TGTGCCAGCAGTTACTCGGCAGGGGTTGGCTACACCTTC.

V and J are TRBV3-1 and TRBJ1-1; possible D gene TRBD1, 6 bases. This CDR3 contains 15 residues. Germline loops: CDR1 LGHDT, CDR2 YNNKEL (reference sequence). V was pared by 4 bases and J by 0 bases, with 12 bases between. The CDR3 spells CASSLNREMNTEAFF. The CDR3 DNA is TGTGCCAGCAGCCTAAACAGGGAGATGAACACTGAAGCTTTCTTT. The full variable domain, rest sourced from reference TRBV3-1 and TRBJ1-1, is DTAVSQTPKYLVTQMGNDKSIKCEQNLGHDTMYWYKQDSKKFLKIMFSYNNKELIINETVPNRFSPKSPDKAHLNLHINSLELGDSAVYFCASSLNREMNTEAFFGQGTRLTVV.

The chain couples TRBV29-1 to TRBJ2-5; D gene uncertain. There are 10 residues in the CDR3. Germline lookup yields CDR1 SQVTM and CDR2 ANQGSEA. V shed 3 bases and J shed 5 bases, with 4 bases lying between them. CDR3 in DNA: TGCAGCGTTGAGGGGGAGACCCAGTACTTC. It yields the protein CSVEGETQYF.

This clonotype was counted only a few times. The genes are TRBV4-1 and TRBJ2-3; tentatively, D is TRBD2 (6 bases). CDR1 is MGHRA and CDR2 is YSYEKL in the germline V gene. The CDR3 consists of 15 residues. The V end lost 3 bases, the J end lost 2 bases, and 12 bases lay between the germline ends. The CDR3: CASSQPGLLTDTQYF. CDR3 nucleotide sequence: TGCGCCAGCAGCCAGCCGGGACTCCTCACAGATACGCAGTATTTT.

This clonotype was found a few times. This sequence joins TRBV12-3 or TRBV12-4 and TRBJ2-3; a weak D match, TRBD1 (5 bases). The germline V and J ends were trimmed by 3 bases and 2 bases, with 9 bases remaining between them. The CDR3 length is 14 residues. CDR3 nucleotide sequence: TGTGCCAGCAGTTTTGGGGCCGTCACAGATACGCAGTATTTT. Translated: CASSFGAVTDTQYF.

The gene calls are TRBV24-1 and TRBJ2-5, with unresolved D. CDR1 is KGHDR, CDR2 SFDVKD, per germline. V was clipped by 4 bases and J by 4 bases, with 6 bases between them. The CDR3 is made up of 12 amino acids. CDR3 nucleotide sequence: TGTGCCACCAGTGACCCCGGAGAGACCCAGTACTTC. This gives the protein CATSDPGETQYF.

This clonotype was seen a handful of times. The chain recombines TRBV7-9 with TRBJ1-4, with D possibly TRBD1 on 6 matching bases. The CDR3 is made up of 17 amino acids. The V gene's germline CDR1 is SEHNR and CDR2 FQNEAQ (reference sequence). V was cut by 7 bases and J by 1 base, with 19 bases left in between. Here the CDR3 DNA reads TGTGCCAGCACGCCCCCGGGACAACCCCTAACTAATGAAAAACTGTTTTTT. Amino acid sequence: CASTPPGQPLTNEKLFF.

V and J are TRBV29-1 and TRBJ2-7; 8 bases are shared with TRBD1. Germline V gives CDR1 SQVTM, CDR2 ANQGSEA. There are 12 residues in the CDR3. J was trimmed by 2 bases and V by 6 bases; bases with no gene match: 3. CDR3 DNA sequence: TGCAGCGTCTTGGGACAGGCCTACGAGCAGTACTTC. As protein: CSVLGQAYEQYF.

This sequence joins TRBV5-1 and TRBJ2-5; no definite D call. V lost 7 bases to trimming and J lost 2 bases, with 18 bases between them. Germline loops: CDR1 SGHRS, CDR2 YFSETQ. The CDR3 sequence is 15 residues long. The CDR3 DNA reads as TGCGCCAGCCGCCTAACGTCCATCCCTCAAGAGACCCAGTACTTC. It codes for CASRLTSIPQETQYF.

This chain links TRBV20-1 with TRBJ2-5; no clear D. V lost 4 bases and J 2 bases, leaving 8 bases between the germline ends. Germline V gene data show CDR1 as DFQATT and CDR2 as SNEGSKA (reference sequence). The CDR3 extends over 12 amino acids. In DNA, the CDR3 is TGCAGTGCTACTGGGCAACAAGAGACCCAGTACTTC. Amino acid sequence: CSATGQQETQYF.

The rearrangement links TRBV7-2 to TRBJ1-5; D not certain. In germline, CDR1 is SGHTA, CDR2 FQGNSA. V gave up 5 bases and J gave up 3 bases, with 14 bases separating them. The CDR3 contains 15 residues. This chain's CDR3 is CASSPTPDFNQPQHF. CDR3 coding DNA: TGTGCCAGCAGCCCAACCCCAGACTTCAATCAGCCCCAGCATTTT.

This clonotype was seen at least ten times. V gene TRBV5-1 combines with J gene TRBJ1-5; D may be TRBD1 (5 bases). This CDR3 region has 14 residues. The V end lost 4 bases, the J end lost 5 bases, and 13 bases lay between the germline ends. The V gene's germline CDR1 is SGHRS and CDR2 YFSETQ. This CDR3 is CASSRAGGHQPQHF. The CDR3 DNA follows: TGCGCCAGCAGCCGGGCGGGGGGTCATCAGCCCCAGCATTTT.

The chain links TRBV11-2 to TRBJ1-3; maybe TRBD1 (6 bases). The CDR3 covers 16 residues. The germline CDR1 and CDR2 sequences are SGHAT and FQNNGV. The V and J ends lost 5 bases and 2 bases respectively, with 16 bases between them. The CDR3 nucleotides read TGTGCCAGCAGCCCCCTTCGCGGGACACCTGGAAACACCATATATTTT. It yields the protein CASSPLRGTPGNTIYF.

This clonotype was counted many times. V gene TRBV7-9 combines with J gene TRBJ1-1; possible D gene TRBD1, 6 bases. CDR1 and CDR2 (germline): SEHNR, FQNEAQ (reference sequence). Between the trimmed V and J ends, which lost 2 bases and 3 bases, there was a span of 7 bases. CDR3 length equals 13 residues. CDR3 residues: CASSLRQDTEAFF. In DNA form, the CDR3 reads TGTGCCAGCAGCTTACGACAGGACACTGAAGCTTTCTTT.

The chain uses TRBV10-3 and TRBJ1-4; 8 positions match TRBD1. This CDR3 has 16 residues. V shed 10 bases and J 0 bases; nucleotides not matched to a gene: 10. The germline CDR1 and CDR2 sequences are ENHRY and SYGVKD. CDR3 in DNA: TGTGCCACCACAGGGGGACAGCTTGCAACTAATGAAAAACTGTTTTTT. Its translation is CATTGGQLATNEKLFF.

This chain uses TRBV12-3 or TRBV12-4 with TRBJ1-1, with D possibly being TRBD1 (6 bases). The CDR3 is 15 residues long. Trimming took off 1 base at V and 1 base at J, with 10 bases between the two ends. CDR3 amino acids: CASSLGGTSNTEAFF. The CDR3 region has the DNA TGTGCCAGCAGTTTAGGGGGGACATCGAACACTGAAGCTTTCTTT.

J is TRBJ2-3 and V is TRBV9, with no clear D. The germline CDR1 and CDR2 sequences are SGDLS and YYNGEE. V gave up 3 bases and J gave up 0 bases, with 8 bases separating them. The length of the CDR3 is 14 residues. Here the CDR3 DNA reads TGTGCCAGCAGCGGGGAAGCTAGCACAGATACGCAGTATTTT. This codes for CASSGEASTDTQYF.

This clonotype was counted ten times or more. The chain carries TRBV5-1 and TRBJ1-1; D gene unclear. Germline V gene data show CDR1 as SGHRS and CDR2 as YFSETQ. The CDR3 sequence is 14 residues long. V was shortened by 0 bases and J by 5 bases, with 11 bases between the two germline ends. Here the CDR3 reads CASSLVGGETEAFF. The CDR3 nucleotides read TGCGCCAGCAGCTTGGTGGGAGGTGAGACTGAAGCTTTCTTT.

This clonotype was detected only a few times. DNA for the CDR3: TGTGCCAGCAGCTTAGGGGGCGCGGTAAACACTGAAGCTTTCTTT. Encoded protein: CASSLGGAVNTEAFF. The chain recombines TRBV11-2 with TRBJ1-1; D is possibly TRBD1 (5 bases). Trimming shortened V by 1 base and J by 2 bases, and 11 bases separated the two germline ends. Germline V gene sequence: CDR1 SGHAT, CDR2 FQNNGV. CDR3 length: 15 amino acids.

The genes are TRBV12-3 or TRBV12-4 and TRBJ1-3, with D hard to call. V was trimmed by 4 bases and J by 0 bases, leaving 13 bases between them. The CDR3 consists of 16 residues. The CDR3 region has the DNA TGTGCCAGCAGTTGGGATCTGCTAAGCTCTGGAAACACCATATATTTT. Translation: CASSWDLLSSGNTIYF.

The V call is TRBV4-3, the J call TRBJ2-7; D is perhaps TRBD1 or TRBD2 (5 bases each). Trimming pared 0 bases from V and 1 base from J, leaving 13 bases between. The CDR3 is 16 residues long. The germline V gene has CDR1 LGHNA and CDR2 YSLEER. The CDR3 DNA reads TGCGCCAGCAGCCAAGAATGGGGGATATCATCCTACGAGCAGTACTTC. Amino acid sequence: CASSQEWGISSYEQYF.

The chain recombines TRBV20-1 with TRBJ2-3; D possibly corresponds to TRBD2 (6 bases). V was pared by 0 bases and J by 3 bases, with 13 bases between. Germline values: CDR1 DFQATT, CDR2 SNEGSKA (reference sequence). CDR3 length: 15 amino acids. The CDR3 DNA reads as TGCAGTGCTAGAGATACTAGGGACTTAACAGATACGCAGTATTTT. It yields the protein CSARDTRDLTDTQYF.

This clonotype was detected many times. The chain employs TRBV7-2 and TRBJ1-1, with unresolved D. The germline CDR1 and CDR2 sequences are SGHTA and FQGNSA. The CDR3 has 13 residues. V was pared by 2 bases and J by 6 bases, with 10 bases between. The CDR3 DNA is TGTGCCAGCAGCTTAAACGATATTTCTGAAGCTTTCTTT. Residues: CASSLNDISEAFF.